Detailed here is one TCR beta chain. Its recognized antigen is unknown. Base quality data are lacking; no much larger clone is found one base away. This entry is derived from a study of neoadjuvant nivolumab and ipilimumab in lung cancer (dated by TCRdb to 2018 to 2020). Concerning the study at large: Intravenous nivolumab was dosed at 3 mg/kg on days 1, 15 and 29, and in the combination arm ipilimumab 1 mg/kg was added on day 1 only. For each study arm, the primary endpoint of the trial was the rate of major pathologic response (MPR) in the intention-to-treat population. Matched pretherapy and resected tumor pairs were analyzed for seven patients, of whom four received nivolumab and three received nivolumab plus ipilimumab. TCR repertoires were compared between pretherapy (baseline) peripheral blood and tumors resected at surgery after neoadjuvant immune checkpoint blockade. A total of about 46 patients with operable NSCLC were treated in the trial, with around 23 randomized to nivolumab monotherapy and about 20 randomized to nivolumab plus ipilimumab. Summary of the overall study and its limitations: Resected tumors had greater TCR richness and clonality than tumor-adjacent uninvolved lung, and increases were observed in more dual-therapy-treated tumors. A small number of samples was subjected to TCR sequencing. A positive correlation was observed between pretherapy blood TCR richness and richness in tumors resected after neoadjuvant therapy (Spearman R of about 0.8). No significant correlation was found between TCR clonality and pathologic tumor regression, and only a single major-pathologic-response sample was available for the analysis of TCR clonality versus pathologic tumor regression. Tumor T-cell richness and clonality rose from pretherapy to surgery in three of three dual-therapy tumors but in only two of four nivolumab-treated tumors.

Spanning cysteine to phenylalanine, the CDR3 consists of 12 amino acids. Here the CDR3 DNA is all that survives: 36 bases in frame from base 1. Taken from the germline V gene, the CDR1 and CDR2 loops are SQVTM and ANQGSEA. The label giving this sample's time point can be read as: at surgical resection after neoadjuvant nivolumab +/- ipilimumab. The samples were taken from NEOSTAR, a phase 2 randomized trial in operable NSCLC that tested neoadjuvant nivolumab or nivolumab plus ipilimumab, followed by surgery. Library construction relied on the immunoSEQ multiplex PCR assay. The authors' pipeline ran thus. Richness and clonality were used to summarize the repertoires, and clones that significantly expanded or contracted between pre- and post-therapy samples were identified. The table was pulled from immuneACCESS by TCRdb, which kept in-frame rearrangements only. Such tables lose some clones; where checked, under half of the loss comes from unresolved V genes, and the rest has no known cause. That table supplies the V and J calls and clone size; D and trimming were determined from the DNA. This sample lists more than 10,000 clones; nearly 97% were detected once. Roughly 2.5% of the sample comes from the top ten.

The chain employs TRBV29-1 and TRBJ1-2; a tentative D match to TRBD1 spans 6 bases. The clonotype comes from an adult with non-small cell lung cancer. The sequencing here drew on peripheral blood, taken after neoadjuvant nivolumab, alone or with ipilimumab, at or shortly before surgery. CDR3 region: CTHREIKYGYTF. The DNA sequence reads TGCACACACAGGGAGATAAAATATGGCTACACCTTC.